This paragraph reports one TCR beta chain. Its antigen is not identified. The V gene end was trimmed by 6 bases and the J gene end by 2 bases; junction bases not matched to a gene: 6. From germline, CDR1 is MNHEY and CDR2 SMNVEV (reference sequence). This CDR3 is built from 15 residues. This sample is drawn from a study of cytomegalovirus exposure and HLA in healthy donors. Study-level results: TCR association rates varied by HLA locus in a later analysis, with DRB1 highest and HLA-C lowest.

PCR employed 60 Vbeta and 13 Jbeta primers. The data were produced by immunoSEQ multiplex PCR, yet TCRdb's version contains in-frame clones alone and is incomplete. This sample lists over 100,000 clones; its ten largest clones have roughly 3.6%. The chain combines TRBV27 with TRBJ1-5; 8 bases are a match to TRBD1. The sample taken for sequencing was PBMCs. The sequence was collected from a man between 25 and 39 years old in good health and CMV-seronegative. Here the CDR3 reads CASRPGTGGNQPQHF. The CDR3 DNA reads as TGTGCCAGCAGACCCGGGACAGGAGGCAATCAGCCCCAGCATTTT.